This T cell receptor beta chain was found in a study of CD8 T cells in Susac syndrome. RNA was extracted with the RNeasy kit, and a quantity of roughly 0.5 to 1 ug was reverse transcribed using random hexamers. The method of amplification for TCR beta CDR3 was immunoSEQ multiplex PCR, covering 54 Vbeta and 13 Jbeta. TCRdb itself ran the immunoSEQ multiplex PCR reads through MiXCR, one entry per CDR3 protein. The table records about 50,000 distinct CDR3 sequences, roughly 93% of them present only once. Germline V gives CDR1 SGHTA, CDR2 FQGNSA. CDR3 size: 15 residues. Trimming cost V 5 bases and J 5 bases; bases outside gene matches: 4.

The sequenced sample consisted of CD8+ T cells from PBMCs. The chain joins TRBV7-2 to TRBJ2-2; 11 nucleotides agree with TRBD2. The sequence came from a human donor with multiple sclerosis. The CDR3 coding sequence is TGTGCCAGCAGCCCCATAGCGGGGGGGACCGGGGAGCTGTTTTTT. Encoded protein: CASSPIAGGTGELFF. The full variable domain, its missing parts supplied by reference TRBV7-2 and TRBJ2-2, is GAGVSQSPSNKVTEKGKDVELRCDPISGHTALYWYRQSLGQGLEFLIYFQGNSAPDKSGLPSDRFSAERTGGSVSTLTIQRTQQEDSAVYLCASSPIAGGTGELFFGEGSRLTVL.